The rows below give T cell receptor beta chains drawn from one sample of a study of HIV-infected patients and healthy controls. TCRdb processed the 5' RACE reads anew with MiXCR; each CDR3 protein has one entry. The sample comprises some 15,000 distinct CDR3 sequences, 7% of which are singletons, and just over 8% rests with the top ten. Sequencing input: blood. These receptors all come from an adult in good health. Each CDR3 is given with its conserved first and last residue. The order of the fields is J gene, D gene, V gene, clone size, CDR3 length, CDR3 protein, CDR3 DNA. D genes are given only for firm matches. Rows may omit the clone size; those that give it use once, few, many or a size class.

j_gene: TRBJ2-3
d_gene: .
v_gene: TRBV5-6
abundance: few
len: 16
CDR3aa: CASSLGQGTSTDTQYF
CDR3nt: TGTGCCAGCAGCTTGGGTCAGGGCACTAGCACAGATACGCAGTATTTT

j_gene: TRBJ2-1
d_gene: TRBD2
v_gene: TRBV20-1
abundance: medium-sized
len: 14
CDR3aa: CSASPGLAFNEQFF
CDR3nt: TGCAGTGCTAGCCCGGGACTAGCCTTCAATGAGCAGTTCTTC

j_gene: TRBJ2-1
d_gene: .
v_gene: TRBV5-4
abundance: few
len: 15
CDR3aa: CASSLGRNSYNEQFF
CDR3nt: TGTGCCAGCAGCTTGGGGAGGAACTCCTACAATGAGCAGTTCTTC

j_gene: TRBJ1-1
d_gene: .
v_gene: TRBV20-1
abundance: medium-sized
len: 13
CDR3aa: CSAGDPNYAEAFF
CDR3nt: TGCAGTGCTGGAGACCCGAACTATGCTGAAGCTTTCTTT

j_gene: TRBJ1-3
d_gene: .
v_gene: TRBV5-4
abundance: many
len: 14
CDR3aa: CASSFEGPGNTIYF
CDR3nt: TGTGCCAGCAGCTTCGAGGGACCTGGAAACACCATATATTTT

j_gene: TRBJ2-7
d_gene: TRBD1
v_gene: TRBV27
abundance: many
len: 13
CDR3aa: CATGTGNTYEQYF
CDR3nt: TGTGCCACCGGGACAGGGAATACCTACGAGCAGTACTTC

j_gene: TRBJ2-3
d_gene: .
v_gene: TRBV29-1
abundance: many
len: 12
CDR3aa: CGFSGPEDTQYF
CDR3nt: TGCGGGTTTTCAGGCCCCGAAGATACGCAGTATTTT

j_gene: TRBJ2-3
d_gene: TRBD2
v_gene: TRBV24-1
abundance: many
len: 17
CDR3aa: CATSDRRSGRAGDTQYF
CDR3nt: TGTGCCACCAGTGACCGGCGGAGCGGGAGGGCTGGAGATACGCAGTATTTT

j_gene: TRBJ1-5
d_gene: .
v_gene: TRBV7-2
abundance: many
len: 14
CDR3aa: CASSLDGGPQPQHF
CDR3nt: TGTGCCAGCAGCTTAGATGGAGGGCCTCAGCCCCAGCATTTT

j_gene: TRBJ2-7
d_gene: .
v_gene: TRBV7-2
abundance: many
len: 15
CDR3aa: CASSASGLSSYEQYF
CDR3nt: TGTGCCAGCAGCGCCTCGGGCCTCAGCTCCTACGAGCAGTACTTC

j_gene: TRBJ2-3
d_gene: TRBD2
v_gene: TRBV29-1
abundance: many
len: 15
CDR3aa: CSVDGGLAGTDTQYF
CDR3nt: TGCAGCGTTGATGGGGGACTAGCGGGAACAGATACGCAGTATTTT

j_gene: TRBJ2-5
d_gene: TRBD1
v_gene: TRBV5-1
abundance: many
len: 14
CDR3aa: CASRPGQNQETQYF
CDR3nt: TGCGCCAGCAGGCCGGGACAGAACCAAGAGACCCAGTACTTC

j_gene: TRBJ2-2
d_gene: .
v_gene: TRBV20-1
abundance: .
len: 14
CDR3aa: CSARDAENTGELFF
CDR3nt: TGCAGTGCGAGGGACGCCGAAAACACCGGGGAGCTGTTTTTT

j_gene: TRBJ2-1
d_gene: .
v_gene: TRBV5-1
abundance: few
len: 14
CDR3aa: CASSRGSSYNEQFF
CDR3nt: TGCGCCAGCAGCAGGGGTAGCTCCTACAATGAGCAGTTCTTC

j_gene: TRBJ2-5
d_gene: TRBD1
v_gene: TRBV10-2
abundance: few
len: 16
CDR3aa: CASRLGQGVGQETQYF
CDR3nt: TGCGCCAGCAGGCTGGGACAGGGAGTAGGGCAAGAGACCCAGTACTTC

j_gene: TRBJ2-1
d_gene: .
v_gene: TRBV30
abundance: many
len: 12
CDR3aa: CACSTTGNEQFF
CDR3nt: TGTGCCTGCTCAACTACTGGGAATGAGCAGTTCTTC

j_gene: TRBJ2-1
d_gene: TRBD2
v_gene: TRBV14
abundance: many
len: 17
CDR3aa: CASSLRLAGGLYNEQFF
CDR3nt: TGTGCCAGCAGCCTCAGACTAGCGGGAGGGTTGTACAATGAGCAGTTCTTC

j_gene: TRBJ2-7
d_gene: TRBD1
v_gene: TRBV25-1
abundance: many
len: 15
CDR3aa: CASSDPGTATHEQYF
CDR3nt: TGTGCCAGCAGTGATCCCGGGACAGCGACCCACGAGCAGTACTTC

j_gene: TRBJ2-5
d_gene: .
v_gene: TRBV18
abundance: .
len: 14
CDR3aa: CASSPGAGRETQYF
CDR3nt: TGTGCCAGCTCACCCGGGGCGGGCCGAGAGACCCAGTACTTC

j_gene: TRBJ2-2
d_gene: .
v_gene: TRBV20-1
abundance: many
len: 10
CDR3aa: CSASPGELFF
CDR3nt: TGCAGTGCTTCACCCGGGGAGCTGTTTTTT

j_gene: TRBJ2-3
d_gene: .
v_gene: TRBV6-2/TRBV6-3
abundance: many
len: 15
CDR3aa: CASSKMDLLTDTQYF
CDR3nt: TGTGCCAGCAGTAAAATGGACTTACTCACAGATACGCAGTATTTT

j_gene: TRBJ2-1
d_gene: .
v_gene: TRBV18
abundance: many
len: 13
CDR3aa: CASSRDSYNEQFF
CDR3nt: TGTGCCAGCTCCCGGGACTCTTACAATGAGCAGTTCTTC

j_gene: TRBJ2-1
d_gene: TRBD2
v_gene: TRBV11-2
abundance: many
len: 17
CDR3aa: CASRKVAGPDRYNEQFF
CDR3nt: TGTGCCAGCAGGAAAGTAGCGGGCCCCGACCGCTACAATGAGCAGTTCTTC

j_gene: TRBJ1-1
d_gene: .
v_gene: TRBV7-2
abundance: medium-sized
len: 14
CDR3aa: CASSPGGTSTEAFF
CDR3nt: TGTGCCAGCAGCCCGGGGGGGACTTCTACTGAAGCTTTCTTT

j_gene: TRBJ2-1
d_gene: .
v_gene: TRBV20-1
abundance: medium-sized
len: 16
CDR3aa: CSAPRAGRSSYNEQFF
CDR3nt: TGCAGTGCCCCTAGGGCGGGCAGGAGCTCCTACAATGAGCAGTTCTTC

j_gene: TRBJ2-2
d_gene: .
v_gene: TRBV7-6
abundance: many
len: 12
CDR3aa: CASSRETGELFF
CDR3nt: TGTGCCAGCAGTCGGGAGACCGGGGAGCTGTTTTTT

j_gene: TRBJ1-2
d_gene: .
v_gene: TRBV7-2
abundance: few
len: 16
CDR3aa: CASSLAGTLTNYGYTF
CDR3nt: TGTGCCAGCAGCTTAGCGGGGACATTGACTAACTATGGCTACACCTTC

j_gene: TRBJ2-1
d_gene: .
v_gene: TRBV19
abundance: many
len: 14
CDR3aa: CASSSSADYNEQFF
CDR3nt: TGTGCCAGTAGTAGCTCGGCAGATTACAATGAGCAGTTCTTC

j_gene: TRBJ1-2
d_gene: .
v_gene: TRBV19
abundance: .
len: 15
CDR3aa: CASNDGTTALCSYTF
CDR3nt: TGTGCCAGTAACGATGGGACGACTGCCCTTTGTAGCTACACCTTC

j_gene: TRBJ2-3
d_gene: .
v_gene: TRBV6-2/TRBV6-3
abundance: medium-sized
len: 14
CDR3aa: CASSSKERKDTQYF
CDR3nt: TGTGCCAGCAGTTCTAAGGAGAGGAAAGATACGCAGTATTTT

j_gene: TRBJ1-4
d_gene: TRBD1
v_gene: TRBV7-2
abundance: many
len: 15
CDR3aa: CASSPGQGAFEKLFF
CDR3nt: TGTGCCAGCAGCCCAGGACAGGGGGCATTTGAAAAACTGTTTTTT

j_gene: TRBJ2-7
d_gene: .
v_gene: TRBV19
abundance: many
len: 15
CDR3aa: CASSIVPGASYEQYF
CDR3nt: TGTGCCAGTAGTATAGTCCCGGGGGCGTCCTACGAGCAGTACTTC

j_gene: TRBJ2-1
d_gene: TRBD2
v_gene: TRBV27
abundance: many
len: 16
CDR3aa: CASSLPGTSGVGEQFF
CDR3nt: TGTGCCAGCAGTTTACCGGGGACTAGCGGGGTAGGGGAGCAGTTCTTC

j_gene: TRBJ2-1
d_gene: TRBD2
v_gene: TRBV12-3/TRBV12-4
abundance: many
len: 15
CDR3aa: CASSPGTSGRNEQFF
CDR3nt: TGTGCCAGCAGCCCTGGGACTAGCGGGAGGAATGAGCAGTTCTTC

j_gene: TRBJ2-7
d_gene: .
v_gene: TRBV5-1
abundance: .
len: 17
CDR3aa: CASSLQTGIYSSYEQYF
CDR3nt: TGCGCCAGCAGCTTGCAAACAGGAATTTATAGCTCCTACGAGCAGTACTTC

j_gene: TRBJ1-3
d_gene: .
v_gene: TRBV27
abundance: medium-sized
len: 14
CDR3aa: CASSLAGPGNTIYF
CDR3nt: TGTGCCAGCAGTCTAGCGGGTCCTGGAAACACCATATATTTT

j_gene: TRBJ2-5
d_gene: .
v_gene: TRBV11-1
abundance: many
len: 15
CDR3aa: CASSFDREPQETQYF
CDR3nt: TGTGCCAGCAGCTTCGACAGAGAACCACAAGAGACCCAGTACTTC

j_gene: TRBJ2-5
d_gene: .
v_gene: TRBV6-2/TRBV6-3
abundance: medium-sized
len: 14
CDR3aa: CASRQAVFQETQYF
CDR3nt: TGTGCCAGCAGGCAAGCGGTCTTCCAAGAGACCCAGTACTTC

j_gene: TRBJ2-3
d_gene: TRBD2
v_gene: TRBV11-1
abundance: many
len: 15
CDR3aa: CASSFPGLFTDTQYF
CDR3nt: TGTGCCAGCAGCTTCCCGGGACTATTCACAGATACGCAGTATTTT

j_gene: TRBJ2-1
d_gene: TRBD2
v_gene: TRBV7-2
abundance: many
len: 16
CDR3aa: CASSLFYIAGYNEQFF
CDR3nt: TGTGCCAGCAGCTTATTCTATATAGCGGGGTACAATGAGCAGTTCTTC

j_gene: TRBJ2-1
d_gene: .
v_gene: TRBV7-9
abundance: many
len: 15
CDR3aa: CASISSQRVVNEQFF
CDR3nt: TGTGCCAGCATCTCATCCCAGCGGGTTGTCAATGAGCAGTTCTTC

j_gene: TRBJ1-5
d_gene: .
v_gene: TRBV11-2
abundance: many
len: 13
CDR3aa: CASSLLVNQPQHF
CDR3nt: TGTGCCAGCAGCTTACTGGTAAATCAGCCCCAGCATTTT

j_gene: TRBJ1-2
d_gene: .
v_gene: TRBV20-1
abundance: many
len: 13
CDR3aa: CSATREDNYGYTF
CDR3nt: TGCAGTGCTACCAGGGAAGATAACTATGGCTACACCTTC

j_gene: TRBJ2-1
d_gene: .
v_gene: TRBV12-3/TRBV12-4
abundance: many
len: 13
CDR3aa: CASSWGGGNEQFF
CDR3nt: TGTGCCAGCAGTTGGGGTGGGGGCAATGAGCAGTTCTTC

j_gene: TRBJ2-1
d_gene: .
v_gene: TRBV7-2
abundance: many
len: 15
CDR3aa: CASSPRGLADNEQFF
CDR3nt: TGTGCCAGCAGCCCCCGGGGGCTAGCTGACAATGAGCAGTTCTTC

j_gene: TRBJ1-5
d_gene: TRBD1
v_gene: TRBV19
abundance: many
len: 16
CDR3aa: CASKDRGGYSNQPQHF
CDR3nt: TGTGCCAGTAAAGACAGGGGAGGGTATAGCAATCAGCCCCAGCATTTT

j_gene: TRBJ1-5
d_gene: .
v_gene: TRBV6-6
abundance: many
len: 16
CDR3aa: CASSYSPPGVGQPQHF
CDR3nt: TGTGCCAGCAGTTACTCGCCCCCGGGCGTTGGTCAGCCCCAGCATTTT

j_gene: TRBJ1-4
d_gene: .
v_gene: TRBV21-1
abundance: .
len: 18
CDR3aa: CASSKGRDRTATNEKLFF
CDR3nt: TGTGCCAGCAGCAAAGGGAGGGACAGGACTGCAACTAATGAAAAACTGTTTTTT

j_gene: TRBJ2-5
d_gene: .
v_gene: TRBV5-5
abundance: medium-sized
len: 12
CDR3aa: CASSLVGETQYF
CDR3nt: TGTGCCAGCAGCTTAGTTGGCGAGACCCAGTACTTC

j_gene: TRBJ2-7
d_gene: TRBD1
v_gene: TRBV19
abundance: many
len: 15
CDR3aa: CASSTGTGAPNEQYF
CDR3nt: TGTGCCAGTAGTACAGGGACAGGGGCTCCCAACGAGCAGTACTTC

j_gene: TRBJ2-3
d_gene: TRBD2
v_gene: TRBV19
abundance: few
len: 16
CDR3aa: CASSMGASGSTDTQYF
CDR3nt: TGTGCCAGTAGTATGGGCGCTAGCGGGAGCACAGATACGCAGTATTTT

j_gene: TRBJ1-4
d_gene: .
v_gene: TRBV30
abundance: many
len: 13
CDR3aa: CAWSVGIDEKLFF
CDR3nt: TGTGCCTGGAGTGTTGGGATTGATGAAAAACTGTTTTTT

j_gene: TRBJ2-2
d_gene: .
v_gene: TRBV12-3/TRBV12-4
abundance: many
len: 19
CDR3aa: CASSLSNFGTLIHTGELFF
CDR3nt: TGTGCCAGCAGCCTGTCGAACTTCGGGACACTTATTCACACCGGGGAGCTGTTTTTT

j_gene: TRBJ2-5
d_gene: .
v_gene: TRBV5-4
abundance: .
len: 13
CDR3aa: CASSRTEQETQYF
CDR3nt: TGTGCCAGCAGCCGGACAGAACAAGAGACCCAGTACTTC